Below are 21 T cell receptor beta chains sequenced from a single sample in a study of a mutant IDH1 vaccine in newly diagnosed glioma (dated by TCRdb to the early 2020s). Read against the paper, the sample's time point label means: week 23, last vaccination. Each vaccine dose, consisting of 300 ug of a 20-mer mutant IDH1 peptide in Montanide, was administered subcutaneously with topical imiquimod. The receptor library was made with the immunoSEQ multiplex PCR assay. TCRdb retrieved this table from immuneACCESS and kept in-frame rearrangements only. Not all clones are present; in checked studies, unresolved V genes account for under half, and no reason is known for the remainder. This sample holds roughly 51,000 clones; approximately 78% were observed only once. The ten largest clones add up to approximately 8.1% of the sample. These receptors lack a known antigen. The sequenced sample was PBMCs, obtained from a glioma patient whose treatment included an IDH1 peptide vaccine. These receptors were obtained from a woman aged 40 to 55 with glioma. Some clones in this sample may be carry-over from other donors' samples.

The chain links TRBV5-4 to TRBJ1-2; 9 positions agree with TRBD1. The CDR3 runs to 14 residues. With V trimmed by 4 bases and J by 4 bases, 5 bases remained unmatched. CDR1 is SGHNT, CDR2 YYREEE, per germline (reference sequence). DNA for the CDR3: TGTGCCAGCAGCCCGGGACAGGGCGGCTATGGCTACACCTTC. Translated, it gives CASSPGQGGYGYTF.

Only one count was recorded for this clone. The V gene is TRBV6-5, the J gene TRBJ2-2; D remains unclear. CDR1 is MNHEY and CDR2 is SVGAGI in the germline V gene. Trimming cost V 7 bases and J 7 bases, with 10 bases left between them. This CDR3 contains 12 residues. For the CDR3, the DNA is TGTGCCAGCACGGCTCGATACGGGGAGCTGTTTTTT. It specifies CASTARYGELFF.

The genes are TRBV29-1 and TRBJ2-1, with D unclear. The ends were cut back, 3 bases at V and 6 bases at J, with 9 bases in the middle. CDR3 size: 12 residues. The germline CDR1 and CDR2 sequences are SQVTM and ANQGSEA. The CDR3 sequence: CSVDGSSNEQFF. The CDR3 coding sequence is TGCAGCGTTGATGGTAGCTCCAATGAGCAGTTCTTC.

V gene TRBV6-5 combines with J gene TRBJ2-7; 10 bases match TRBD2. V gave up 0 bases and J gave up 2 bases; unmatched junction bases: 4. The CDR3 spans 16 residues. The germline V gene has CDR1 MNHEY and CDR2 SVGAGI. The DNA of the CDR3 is TGTGCCAGCAGTTACTCACAGCTAGCGGGGGCCTACGAGCAGTACTTC. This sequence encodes CASSYSQLAGAYEQYF.

CDR3 DNA sequence: TGCAGCTTCGGCGGGTACCAAGAGACCCAGTACTTC. Protein sequence: CSFGGYQETQYF. The rearrangement joins TRBV29-1 to TRBJ2-5; D perhaps matches TRBD2 (5 bases). Looked up from germline, CDR1 is SQVTM and CDR2 is ANQGSEA. This CDR3 spans 12 amino acids. V lost 8 bases and J 0 bases, leaving 10 bases between the germline ends.

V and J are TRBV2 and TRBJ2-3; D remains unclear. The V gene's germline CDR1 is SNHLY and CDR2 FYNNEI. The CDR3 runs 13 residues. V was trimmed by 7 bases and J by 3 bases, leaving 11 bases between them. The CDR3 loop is CASNGVGTDTQYF. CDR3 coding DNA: TGTGCCAGCAATGGGGTGGGGACAGATACGCAGTATTTT.

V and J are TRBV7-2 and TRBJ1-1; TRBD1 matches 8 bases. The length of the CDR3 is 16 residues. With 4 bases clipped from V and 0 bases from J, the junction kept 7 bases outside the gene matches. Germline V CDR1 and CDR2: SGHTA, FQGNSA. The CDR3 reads CASSSFDRGLNTEAFF. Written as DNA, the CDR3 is TGTGCCAGCAGCTCCTTTGACAGGGGACTGAACACTGAAGCTTTCTTT.

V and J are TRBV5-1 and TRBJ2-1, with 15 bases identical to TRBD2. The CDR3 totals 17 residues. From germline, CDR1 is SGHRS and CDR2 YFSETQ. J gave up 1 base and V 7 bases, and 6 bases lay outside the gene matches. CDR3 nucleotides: TGCGCCAGCGGAGGACTAGCGGGGGGGCCGTCCTACAATGAGCAGTTCTTC. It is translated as CASGGLAGGPSYNEQFF.

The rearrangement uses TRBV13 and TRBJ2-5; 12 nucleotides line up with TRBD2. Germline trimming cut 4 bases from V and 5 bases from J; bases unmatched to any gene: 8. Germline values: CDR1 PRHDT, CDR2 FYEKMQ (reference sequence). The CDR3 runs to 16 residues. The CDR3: CASSSRLAGARETQYF. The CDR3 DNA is TGTGCCAGCAGCTCCAGACTAGCGGGGGCCCGGGAGACCCAGTACTTC.

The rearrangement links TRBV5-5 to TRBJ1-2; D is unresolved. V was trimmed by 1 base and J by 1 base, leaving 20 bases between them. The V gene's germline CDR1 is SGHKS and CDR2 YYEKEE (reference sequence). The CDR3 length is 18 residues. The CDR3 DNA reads TGTGCCAGCAGCTTGACTGTTCTTCGGCAGGAATTTAACTATGGCTACACCTTC. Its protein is CASSLTVLRQEFNYGYTF. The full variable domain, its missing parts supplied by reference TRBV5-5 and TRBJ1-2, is DAGVTQSPTHLIKTRGQQVTLRCSPISGHKSVSWYQQVLGQGPQFIFQYYEKEERGRGNFPDRFSARQFPNYSSELNVNALLLGDSALYLCASSLTVLRQEFNYGYTFGSGTRLTVV.

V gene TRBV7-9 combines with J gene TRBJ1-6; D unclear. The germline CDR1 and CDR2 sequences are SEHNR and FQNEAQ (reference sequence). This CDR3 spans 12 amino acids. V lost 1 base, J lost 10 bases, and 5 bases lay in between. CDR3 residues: CASSLGGSPLHF. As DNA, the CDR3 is TGTGCCAGCAGCTTAGGCGGCTCACCCCTCCACTTT.

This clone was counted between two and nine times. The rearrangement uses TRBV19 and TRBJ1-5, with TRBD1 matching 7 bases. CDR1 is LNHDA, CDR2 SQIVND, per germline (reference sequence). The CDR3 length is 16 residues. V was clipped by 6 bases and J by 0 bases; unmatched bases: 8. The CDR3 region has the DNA TGTGCCAGTAGGGTCTCGGACAGGATTAGCAATCAGCCCCAGCATTTT. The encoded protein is CASRVSDRISNQPQHF. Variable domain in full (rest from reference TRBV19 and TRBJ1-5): DGGITQSPKYLFRKEGQNVTLSCEQNLNHDAMYWYRQDPGQGLRLIYYSQIVNDFQKGDIAEGYSVSREKKESFPLTVTSAQKNPTAFYLCASRVSDRISNQPQHFGDGTRLSIL.

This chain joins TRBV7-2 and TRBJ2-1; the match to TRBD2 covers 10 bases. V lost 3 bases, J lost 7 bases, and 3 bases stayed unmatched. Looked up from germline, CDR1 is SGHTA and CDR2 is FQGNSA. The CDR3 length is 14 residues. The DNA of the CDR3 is TGTGCCAGCAGCTTTGGGACTAGCGTAAATGAGCAGTTCTTC. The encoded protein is CASSFGTSVNEQFF.

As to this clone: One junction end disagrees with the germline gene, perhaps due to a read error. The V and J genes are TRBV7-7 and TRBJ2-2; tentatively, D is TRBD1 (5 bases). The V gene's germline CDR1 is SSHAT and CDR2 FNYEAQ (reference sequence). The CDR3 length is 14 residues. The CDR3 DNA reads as TGTGCTAGCAGCTTAGGACACCTCACCGGGGAGCTGTTTTTT. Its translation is CASSLGHLTGELFF.

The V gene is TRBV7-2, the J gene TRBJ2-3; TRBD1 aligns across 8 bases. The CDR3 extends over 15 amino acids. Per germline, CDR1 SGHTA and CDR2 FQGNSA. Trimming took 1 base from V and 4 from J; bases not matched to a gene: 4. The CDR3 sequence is CASSLEGQAADTQYF. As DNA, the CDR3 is TGTGCCAGCAGCTTAGAGGGACAGGCGGCAGATACGCAGTATTTT.

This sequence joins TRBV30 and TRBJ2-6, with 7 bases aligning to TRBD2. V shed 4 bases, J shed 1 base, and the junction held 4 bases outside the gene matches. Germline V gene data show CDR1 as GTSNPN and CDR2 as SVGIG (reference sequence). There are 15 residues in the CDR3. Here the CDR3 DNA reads TGTGCCTGGAATTGGGGGGGGTCTGGGGCCAACGTCCTGACTTTC. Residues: CAWNWGGSGANVLTF.

The CDR3: CASSLVGGRRFMNTEAFF. DNA for the CDR3: TGTGCCAGCAGTTTAGTGGGGGGCCGGAGGTTTATGAACACTGAAGCTTTCTTT. V usage is TRBV28 and J usage is TRBJ1-1; perhaps TRBD1 as D (6 bases). The CDR3 extends over 18 amino acids. V shed 2 bases and J shed 0 bases, with 19 bases lying between them. Germline CDR1 reads MDHEN; CDR2 reads SYDVKM.

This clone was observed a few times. The CDR3 is CASQERGNTEAFF. DNA for the CDR3: TGTGCCAGCCAAGAACGGGGGAACACTGAAGCTTTCTTT. The rearrangement links TRBV25-1 to TRBJ1-1, with unresolved D. The CDR3 is 13 residues long. Germline values: CDR1 MGHDK, CDR2 SYGVNS. V shed 8 bases and J shed 1 base, with 11 bases lying between them. Looking up the rest from reference TRBV25-1 and TRBJ1-1 gives the full variable domain: EADIYQTPRYLVIGTGKKITLECSQTMGHDKMYWYQQDPGMELHLIHYSYGVNSTEKGDLSSESTVSRIRTEHFPLTLESARPSHTSQYLCASQERGNTEAFFGQGTRLTVV.

CDR3 coding DNA: TGCGCCAGCAGCTTACAGGGGTCGCTGCAAAATTCACCCCTCCACTTT. Its translation is CASSLQGSLQNSPLHF. The gene calls are TRBV5-1 and TRBJ1-6; TRBD1 agrees at 7 bases. This CDR3 has 16 residues. Germline CDR1 and CDR2: SGHRS and YFSETQ. V dropped 2 bases and J dropped 7; count of bases not matched to a gene: 9.

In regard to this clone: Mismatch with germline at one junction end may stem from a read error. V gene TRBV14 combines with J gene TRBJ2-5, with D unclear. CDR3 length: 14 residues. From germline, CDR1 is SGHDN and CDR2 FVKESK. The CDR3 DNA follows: TGTGCCAGCAGCCGGTTGGCGGACCATGAGACCCAGTACTTC. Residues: CASSRLADHETQYF.

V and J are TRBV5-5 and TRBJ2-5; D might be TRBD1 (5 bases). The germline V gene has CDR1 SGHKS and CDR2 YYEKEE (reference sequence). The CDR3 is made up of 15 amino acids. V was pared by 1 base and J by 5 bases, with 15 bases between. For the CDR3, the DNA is TGTGCCAGCAGCTTGCATGCAGGGCCCGGGGAGACCCAGTACTTC. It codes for CASSLHAGPGETQYF.